This TCR beta chain appears in the sequencing data of a study of memory B cells and T cells in multiple sclerosis (dated by TCRdb to between 2018 and 2020). Study-level background: TCR beta repertoires of autoproliferating peripheral T cells were compared with the TCR beta repertoires of brain lesion-infiltrating T cells in multiple sclerosis patients. TCR sequencing included a couple of multiple sclerosis patients for whom either brain lesions at autopsy or brain-infiltrating cells from biopsy were available. Broader findings and caveats from the paper: Because clone-set sizes differed between compartments, counts of shared clonotypes were influenced and normalization was required.

Genomic DNA was extracted, and the immunoSEQ Platform was used to amplify TCRbeta CDR3 regions from that DNA. Multiplex PCR, high-throughput sequencing and a vendor bioinformatics pipeline were brought together in the immunoSEQ assay. The paper's processing steps were these. Non-productive sequences and CDR3s shorter than 4 amino acids were removed, and clonotype frequencies were recalculated per sample. In immunoSEQ Analyzer 2.0, shared clonotypes were identified as those with identical CDR3 amino acid, V gene and J gene sequences. Repertoire overlap was normalized by dividing shared clonotype counts by the product of both clone-set sizes, scaled by 1000 into arbitrary units. The table comes from immuneACCESS by way of TCRdb, which keeps in-frame sequences with V and J called. Part of the clones is missing from these tables; in studies checked, under half for an unresolved V gene and the rest for unknown reasons. V and J calls plus clone size are reproduced from that table; the DNA served to infer D and trimming. The table for this sample lists 10,000 to 15,000 clones; about 83% of them were counted only once. 2.5% to 3.5% of the sample is taken by the ten largest.

The CDR3, cysteine through phenylalanine, is 16 amino acids long. The sequence is cut down to CDR3 DNA, 48 bases in frame from base 1. After stimulus-free culture of CFSE-labeled PBMCs, the autoproliferating (CFSEdim) and non-proliferating (CFSEhi) T cell fractions were sequenced separately. In total, some 50 million CFSE-labeled PBMCs were cultured without stimulus for approximately seven days, after which replicate wells were pooled. Labeling of PBMCs used 0.5 to 0.6 uM CFSE, and the cells were then grown in serum-free AIM-V medium with no exogenous stimuli added. PBMCs were isolated by Ficoll density gradient centrifugation and were cryopreserved before use. Using a FACSAria III, live 7-AAD-negative cells were sorted, then washed with PBS and stored frozen at -80 degrees C as dry pellets. Concerning this clone: The antigen this receptor binds is unknown. The sample holds no much larger clone one base away, and base qualities are not on file.

The sequence joins TRBV21-1 to TRBJ2-7; the DNA was not compared with TRBD2, the D call given in the table. TRBV21-1 is a recognized pseudogene. This sequence originates from a human donor with multiple sclerosis. Sequenced input: PBMCs from blood kept in culture. The CDR3 reads as follows: CASSKGGGRPGNEQYF. The DNA sequence is TGTGCCAGCAGCAAAGGGGGGGGACGCCCCGGGAACGAGCAGTACTTC.